The rows below give T cell receptor beta chains drawn from one sample of a study of OX40 agonist ivuxolimab in advanced cancers. Assay: immunoSEQ multiplex PCR; the TCRdb copy retains only in-frame clones and omits some. The sample records some 70,000 clones, around nine tenths being singletons. Here the sequenced sample was CD4+ or CD8+ T cells sorted from blood, taken in a trial of the OX40 agonist ivuxolimab. Receptor source: an adult with an advanced solid tumor such as melanoma, head and neck, liver or kidney cancer. CDR3s include the opening cysteine and the closing phenylalanine or tryptophan. D genes are given only for firm matches. Size values are once, few and many counts, or a class for expanded clones, and some rows have none.

d_call j_call clone_size v_call cdr3_aa cdr3_nt
- TRBJ2-1 - TRBV18 CASSPRPNEQFF TGTGCCAGCTCACCACGACCAAATGAGCAGTTCTTC
TRBD1 TRBJ1-4 - TRBV7-9 CASSLKSGTGFTNEKLFF TGTGCCAGCAGCTTAAAATCCGGGACAGGGTTCACTAATGAAAAACTGTTTTTT
TRBD1 TRBJ2-7 - TRBV5-1 CASSLGQGVDEQYF TGCGCCAGCAGCTTGGGACAGGGTGTCGACGAGCAGTACTTC
- TRBJ2-7 once TRBV6-6 CASRTVKRGSYEQYF TGTGCCAGCAGAACCGTGAAGAGGGGGTCTTACGAGCAGTACTTC
- TRBJ2-7 - TRBV20-1 CSAQGGSEQYF TGCAGTGCCCAGGGGGGTTCGGAGCAGTACTTC
- TRBJ1-5 few TRBV4-1 CASSQDRSASNQPQHF TGCGCCAGCAGCCAAGATCGAAGTGCGAGCAATCAGCCCCAGCATTTT
- TRBJ1-5 - TRBV29-1 CSVAGQRNQPQHF TGCAGCGTTGCGGGGCAGAGGAATCAGCCCCAGCATTTT
TRBD1 TRBJ2-7 - TRBV5-6 CASQRSGTGISYEQYF TGTGCCAGCCAGAGGTCCGGGACAGGGATCTCCTACGAGCAGTACTTC
TRBD2 TRBJ2-3 - TRBV5-4 CASSQPSGRTDTQYF TGTGCCAGCAGTCAACCTAGCGGACGCACAGATACGCAGTATTTT
- TRBJ1-4 - TRBV19 CASSLTAGANEKLFF TGTGCCAGTAGTCTAACGGCAGGGGCTAATGAAAAACTGTTTTTT
- TRBJ1-2 - TRBV5-4 CASSLASLEDAGYTF TGTGCCAGCAGCTTGGCTTCCCTGGAGGACGCTGGCTACACCTTC
- TRBJ1-2 - TRBV30 CAWRRRDGVDGYTF TGTGCCTGGCGACGAAGAGATGGAGTAGATGGCTACACCTTC
- TRBJ2-1 - TRBV11-2 CASTAALGAGNEQFF TGTGCCAGCACCGCAGCCTTGGGGGCTGGGAATGAGCAGTTCTTC
TRBD1 TRBJ1-6 - TRBV5-1 CASSLGQGAAGSPLHF TGCGCCAGCAGCTTGGGACAGGGGGCGGCTGGGTCACCCCTCCACTTT
- TRBJ2-7 - TRBV6-1 CASRSAAEDYEQYF TGTGCCAGCCGGTCCGCCGCAGAGGACTACGAGCAGTACTTC
- TRBJ2-4 - TRBV2 CASMRGLAKNIQYF TGTGCCAGCATGAGGGGTCTAGCCAAAAACATTCAGTACTTC
- TRBJ2-1 - TRBV5-1 CASSLEFRAPGEQFF TGCGCCAGCAGCTTGGAGTTCCGGGCCCCAGGTGAGCAGTTCTTC
TRBD1 TRBJ1-1 - TRBV30 CAWTPGQGISEAFF TGTGCCTGGACCCCGGGACAGGGGATTAGTGAAGCTTTCTTT
TRBD1 TRBJ1-1 - TRBV2 CARRDRNTEAFF TGTGCCAGGAGGGACAGGAACACTGAAGCTTTCTTT
- TRBJ2-7 - TRBV7-2 CASSYNGPIWYEQYF TGTGCCAGCAGCTACAACGGACCGATCTGGTACGAGCAGTACTTC
TRBD2 TRBJ2-5 - TRBV5-6 CASSFSGGPRETQYF TGTGCCAGCAGCTTCAGCGGGGGGCCCCGAGAGACCCAGTACTTC
- TRBJ2-2 - TRBV18 CASSPRDRGLADYGELFF TGTGCCAGCTCACCCCGGGACAGGGGACTAGCGGACTACGGGGAGCTGTTTTTT
- TRBJ2-3 - TRBV5-4 CASSLSRSTSTDTQYF TGTGCCAGCAGCTTGTCCAGATCGACTAGCACAGATACGCAGTATTTT
- TRBJ1-2 - TRBV10-1 CASSDYSNYGYTF TGCGCCAGCAGTGATTACAGTAACTATGGCTACACCTTC